The T cell receptor (beta chain) described here comes from a study of identical twins' blood T cells. The length of the CDR3 is 13 residues. Germline V lookup: CDR1 DFQATT, CDR2 SNEGSKA (reference sequence). V was clipped by 5 bases and J by 1 base, with 11 bases between them. MiXCR, run by TCRdb on the 5' RACE reads, gives a single entry per CDR3 protein. Among 300,000 to 450,000 distinct CDR3 sequences listed, roughly 31% were seen once. The donors were healthy female monozygous twins, three pairs in total. The three twin pairs were reared together, likely meeting the same infections. The chain has TRBV20-1 and TRBJ2-5, with a possible D match to TRBD1 (5 bases). This receptor was identified in a woman between 18 and 50 years old in good health. Sample: PBMCs. This CDR3 reads CSAYRRVQETQYF. CDR3 sequence (DNA): TGCAGTGCTTACCGCAGGGTCCAAGAGACCCAGTACTTC.